Listed here are 23 T cell receptor beta chains from one sample, sequenced in a study of response to subunit inactivated influenza vaccine. TCRdb independently ran MiXCR on the RT-PCR reads; one entry per CDR3 protein. The sample carries hundreds of thousands of distinct CDR3 sequences, approximately 10% recorded once. The source was PBMCs from blood, collected on the day of vaccination. The receptors were gathered from a middle-aged man who received an inactivated influenza vaccine.

The chain is built from TRBV27 and TRBJ2-1, with 7 bases that match TRBD1. CDR3 length: 15 amino acids. The ends lost 5 bases at V and 6 bases at J; junction bases unmatched: 10. Per the germline V gene, CDR1 is MNHEY and CDR2 is SMNVEV (reference sequence). CDR3 nucleotide sequence: TGTGCCAGCAGTAACAGGGGCCTGGGAGTCAATGAGCAGTTCTTC. Translation: CASSNRGLGVNEQFF.

This clonotype was detected only a few times. The genes are TRBV20-1 and TRBJ1-1, with 8 bases lining up with TRBD1. After removal of 6 bases from V and 5 bases from J, the junction contained 5 bases not matched to a gene. Germline assignment: CDR1 DFQATT and CDR2 SNEGSKA (reference sequence). The CDR3 sequence is 12 residues long. The CDR3 region is CSANYRGTEAFF. CDR3 nucleotides: TGCAGTGCCAACTACAGGGGGACTGAAGCTTTCTTT.

This clonotype was recorded a few times. The chain carries TRBV6-1 and TRBJ1-1, with a tentative D call TRBD1 (6 bases). Trimming left V 7 bases short and J 1 base short, with 16 bases between. The CDR3 sequence is 15 residues long. Germline V CDR1 and CDR2: MNHNS, SASEGT. DNA of the CDR3: TGTGCCAGCAATCCGACGGGACACACGAACACTGAAGCTTTCTTT. The encoded protein is CASNPTGHTNTEAFF.

In this sample, this clonotype turned up a few times. The rearrangement joins TRBV27 to TRBJ1-2; D is unresolved. This CDR3 is 13 amino acids long. The germline V and J ends were trimmed by 0 bases and 7 bases, with 9 bases remaining between them. Germline loops: CDR1 MNHEY, CDR2 SMNVEV (reference sequence). The CDR3 region is CASSLSSRTGYTF. CDR3 nucleotides: TGTGCCAGCAGTTTATCATCCAGGACTGGCTACACCTTC.

The sample holds a few counts of this clonotype. V gene TRBV19 combines with J gene TRBJ2-7; TRBD2 aligns across 11 bases. With 3 bases clipped from V and 4 bases from J, the junction kept 2 bases outside the gene matches. The CDR3 sequence is 14 residues long. Per germline, CDR1 LNHDA and CDR2 SQIVND (reference sequence). CDR3 amino acids: CASSIGTSGYEQYF. In DNA, the CDR3 is TGTGCCAGTAGTATCGGGACTAGCGGATACGAGCAGTACTTC. Together with reference TRBV19 and TRBJ2-7, the CDR3 gives the full variable domain: DGGITQSPKYLFRKEGQNVTLSCEQNLNHDAMYWYRQDPGQGLRLIYYSQIVNDFQKGDIAEGYSVSREKKESFPLTVTSAQKNPTAFYLCASSIGTSGYEQYFGPGTRLTVT.

This clonotype appeared a few times. The chain employs TRBV9 and TRBJ1-2, with 7 nucleotides matching TRBD1. The CDR3 covers 12 residues. The V gene end was trimmed by 4 bases and the J gene end by 5 bases; junction bases not matched to a gene: 2. Germline values: CDR1 SGDLS, CDR2 YYNGEE. The CDR3: CASSTGQYGYTF. The CDR3 nucleotides are TGTGCCAGCAGCACGGGACAGTATGGCTACACCTTC. The full variable domain, its missing parts supplied by reference TRBV9 and TRBJ1-2, is DSGVTQTPKHLITATGQRVTLRCSPRSGDLSVYWYQQSLDQGLQFLIQYYNGEERAKGNILERFSAQQFPDLHSELNLSSLELGDSALYFCASSTGQYGYTFGSGTRLTVV.

In its sample, this clonotype was seen a few times. This chain links TRBV9 with TRBJ1-5; tentative D call: TRBD1 (5 bases). This CDR3 spans 13 amino acids. Germline CDR1 is SGDLS and CDR2 is YYNGEE. The V and J ends lost 3 bases and 6 bases respectively, with 10 bases between them. The CDR3 coding sequence is TGTGCCAGCAGCGGGGGCGATCGTCAGCCCCAGCATTTT. It is translated as CASSGGDRQPQHF.

This clonotype was detected only once. CDR3 sequence: CASSPSRELSEQYF. CDR3 DNA: TGTGCCAGCAGCCCCTCGCGGGAGCTGAGCGAGCAGTACTTC. The V and J genes are TRBV7-9 and TRBJ2-7; 7 bases align to TRBD2. The CDR3 covers 14 residues. Looked up from germline, CDR1 is SEHNR and CDR2 is FQNEAQ (reference sequence). Trimming removed 5 bases from V and 6 bases from J; junction bases left unmatched: 10. Full variable domain (rest looked up from reference TRBV7-9 and TRBJ2-7): DTGVSQNPRHKITKRGQNVTFRCDPISEHNRLYWYRQTLGQGPEFLTYFQNEAQLEKSRLLSDRFSAERPKGSFSTLEIQRTEQGDSAMYLCASSPSRELSEQYFGPGTRLTVT.

This clonotype was found a few times. The genes are TRBV3-1 and TRBJ2-3, with D maybe TRBD2 (6 bases). Germline V gives CDR1 LGHDT, CDR2 YNNKEL (reference sequence). Trimming left V 0 bases short and J 4 bases short, with 8 bases between. The CDR3 totals 14 residues. CDR3 in DNA: TGTGCCAGCAGCCAAGAGTCGGGGGCAGATACGCAGTATTTT. Translation: CASSQESGADTQYF.

This clonotype has at least ten counts. The rearrangement links TRBV28 to TRBJ2-7; 10 bases agree with TRBD2. V gave up 5 bases and J gave up 4 bases; unmatched junction bases: 14. Germline V gives CDR1 MDHEN, CDR2 SYDVKM. The CDR3 sequence is 17 residues long. In nucleotides, the CDR3 is TGTGCCAGCAGTAGGCCCGACAGCGGGAGGGCCGGATACGAGCAGTACTTC. Protein product: CASSRPDSGRAGYEQYF.

The chain combines TRBV9 with TRBJ1-4; D perhaps matches TRBD1 (5 bases). V was pared by 4 bases and J by 4 bases, with 11 bases between. The CDR3 contains 14 residues. The V gene's germline CDR1 is SGDLS and CDR2 YYNGEE. The CDR3 sequence: CASSPDSGNEKLFF. In nucleotides, the CDR3 is TGTGCCAGCAGCCCAGACAGCGGTAATGAAAAACTGTTTTTT.

This clonotype has ten or more counts. V and J are TRBV4-3 and TRBJ2-2; D is unresolved. V gave up 3 bases and J gave up 2 bases, with 19 bases separating them. Germline V gives CDR1 LGHNA, CDR2 YSLEER. The CDR3 totals 18 residues. As DNA, the CDR3 is TGCGCCAGCAGCCACTCGAGCGACCCTCCTTTTAACACCGGGGAGCTGTTTTTT. Its translation: CASSHSSDPPFNTGELFF.

The chain joins TRBV6-2 or TRBV6-3 to TRBJ2-7, with 10 bases matching TRBD2. CDR1 is MNHEY and CDR2 is SVGEGT in the germline V gene. The CDR3 is 20 amino acids. The junction had 16 bases not matched to a gene; V was cut back by 2 bases and J by 0 bases. This CDR3 is CASSYTIAASGSMFSYEQYF. The CDR3 DNA sequence: TGTGCCAGCAGTTACACTATAGCGGCTAGCGGGAGTATGTTCTCCTACGAGCAGTACTTC.

This clonotype was counted between two and nine times. The rearrangement joins TRBV5-1 to TRBJ2-7; D might be TRBD2 (5 bases). The V and J ends lost 0 bases and 0 bases respectively, with 13 bases between them. This CDR3 is built from 16 residues. Germline CDR1 and CDR2: SGHRS and YFSETQ. As DNA, the CDR3 is TGCGCCAGCAGCTTGGGGAGCCGGGGAAGCTCCTACGAGCAGTACTTC. Translating gives CASSLGSRGSSYEQYF. Using reference TRBV5-1 and TRBJ2-7 for the parts outside the CDR3, the full variable domain is KAGVTQTPRYLIKTRGQQVTLSCSPISGHRSVSWYQQTPGQGLQFLFEYFSETQRNKGNFPGRFSGRQFSNSRSEMNVSTLELGDSALYLCASSLGSRGSSYEQYFGPGTRLTVT.

This clonotype appeared many times. The chain has TRBV15 and TRBJ2-4, with D uncertain. Germline V gene data show CDR1 as LNHNV and CDR2 as YYDKDF (reference sequence). The ends were cut back, 0 bases at V and 0 bases at J, with 6 bases in the middle. This CDR3 is 15 amino acids long. CDR3 DNA: TGTGCCACCAGCAGAGATGGTTTAGCCAAAAACATTCAGTACTTC. Translation: CATSRDGLAKNIQYF.

The chain has TRBV14 and TRBJ2-5; TRBD2 is a possible D gene (5 bases). The germline V and J ends were trimmed by 0 bases and 5 bases, with 16 bases remaining between them. The CDR3 extends over 16 amino acids. The germline V gene has CDR1 SGHDN and CDR2 FVKESK. The CDR3 protein is CASSQERVSQVETQYF. The CDR3 DNA reads TGTGCCAGCAGCCAAGAGAGGGTTTCACAAGTTGAGACCCAGTACTTC.

The V gene is TRBV6-1, the J gene TRBJ2-5; the D gene could be TRBD1 or TRBD2 (5 bases each). Germline assignment: CDR1 MNHNS and CDR2 SASEGT. The V end was cut by 6 bases, the J end by 2 bases, with 16 bases between. The CDR3 spans 15 residues. DNA of the CDR3: TGTGCCAGCAGCTCGGGACCTAGGAAGCAAGAGACCCAGTACTTC. Protein product: CASSSGPRKQETQYF.

V usage is TRBV6-5 and J usage is TRBJ1-6; D unresolved. The CDR3 consists of 14 residues. V gave up 3 bases and J gave up 9 bases, with 12 bases separating them. Germline V gene lookup returns CDR1 MNHEY and CDR2 SVGAGI. The chain's CDR3 is CASSYVFGGSPLHF. Written as DNA, the CDR3 is TGTGCCAGCAGTTATGTGTTCGGAGGTTCACCCCTCCACTTT.

Only a few counts were recorded for this clonotype. The rearrangement joins TRBV20-1 to TRBJ2-3; D unclear. Trimming cost V 4 bases and J 3 bases, with 14 bases left between them. CDR3 length: 14 amino acids. From germline, CDR1 is DFQATT and CDR2 SNEGSKA (reference sequence). Written as DNA, the CDR3 is TGCAGTGCTAAGACGGAAGCCGGGACAGATACGCAGTATTTT. Its translation is CSAKTEAGTDTQYF.

This clonotype was counted only a few times. The V and J genes are TRBV4-2 and TRBJ2-5; possible D gene TRBD1, 6 bases. Per germline, CDR1 LGHNA and CDR2 YNFKEQ. V lost 5 bases to trimming and J lost 2 bases, with 18 bases between them. This CDR3 has 16 amino acids. The CDR3 protein is CASSSGQRGEQETQYF. CDR3 nucleotide sequence: TGTGCCAGCAGCTCCGGACAGCGAGGAGAGCAAGAGACCCAGTACTTC.

A few counts support this clonotype. The chain recombines TRBV6-2 or TRBV6-3 with TRBJ2-7; D possibly corresponds to TRBD2 (5 bases). CDR3 size: 14 residues. Looked up from germline, CDR1 is MNHEY and CDR2 is SVGEGT. Trimming stripped 2 bases from V and 3 bases from J, with 11 bases between. The CDR3 nucleotides read TGTGCCAGCAGTTACACCGACCGGGACTACGAGCAGTACTTC. Residues: CASSYTDRDYEQYF.

This chain uses TRBV7-9 with TRBJ2-1, with TRBD1 matching over 9 bases. The CDR3 runs 15 residues. V shed 5 bases and J 8 bases; nucleotides not matched to a gene: 10. CDR1 is SEHNR and CDR2 is FQNEAQ in the germline V gene (reference sequence). The DNA for the CDR3 is TGTGCCAGCAGCACCGGGACAGGGCGCCTCGATGAGCAGTTCTTC. Amino acids: CASSTGTGRLDEQFF.

The rearrangement links TRBV20-1 to TRBJ2-3; TRBD2 matches 12 bases. Germline V lookup: CDR1 DFQATT, CDR2 SNEGSKA (reference sequence). The CDR3 runs to 15 residues. V lost 5 bases, J lost 5 bases, and 8 bases stayed unmatched. Written as DNA, the CDR3 is TGCAGTGCTTCTCTAGCGGGAGGGCCCCGAGATACGCAGTATTTT. It translates to CSASLAGGPRDTQYF.